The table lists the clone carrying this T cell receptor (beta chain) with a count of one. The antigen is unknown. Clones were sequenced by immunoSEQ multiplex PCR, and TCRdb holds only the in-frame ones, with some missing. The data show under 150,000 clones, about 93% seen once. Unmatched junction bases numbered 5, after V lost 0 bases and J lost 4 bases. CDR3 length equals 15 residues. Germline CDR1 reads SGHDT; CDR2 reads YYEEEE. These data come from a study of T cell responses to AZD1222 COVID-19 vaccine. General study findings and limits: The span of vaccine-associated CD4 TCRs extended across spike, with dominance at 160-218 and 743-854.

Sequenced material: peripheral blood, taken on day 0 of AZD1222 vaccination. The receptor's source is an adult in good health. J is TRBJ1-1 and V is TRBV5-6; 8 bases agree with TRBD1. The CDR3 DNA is TGTGCCAGCAGCTTGGGAGGACAGGGTGGCACTGAAGCTTTCTTT. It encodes CASSLGGQGGTEAFF.